The 30 T cell receptor beta chains below all came from one sample that was sequenced in a study of cytomegalovirus exposure and HLA in healthy donors. The protocol was immunoSEQ multiplex PCR, while the TCRdb copy is restricted to in-frame clones and leaves out a portion. This table has about 140,000 clones, 86% appearing once. The material sequenced was PBMCs. The receptors come from a young man in good health and CMV-seronegative.

The chain recombines TRBV5-1 with TRBJ2-1, with 7 bases matching TRBD1. CDR1 is SGHRS, CDR2 YFSETQ, per germline. The junction had 13 bases not matched to a gene; V was cut back by 4 bases and J by 3 bases. The CDR3 is 17 amino acids. CDR3 sequence (DNA): TGCGCCAGCAGCGCTCCTAGGACAGGAGCTAACTACAATGAGCAGTTCTTC. Translating gives CASSAPRTGANYNEQFF.

Only a few counts were recorded for this clone. CDR3 nucleotides: TGCGCCAGCCGCTCGACAGGGATGAACACTGAAGCTTTCTTT. Protein sequence: CASRSTGMNTEAFF. The chain links TRBV5-1 to TRBJ1-1, with TRBD1 matching over 7 bases. This CDR3 region has 14 residues. J was trimmed by 0 bases and V by 7 bases; bases with no gene match: 6. Germline CDR1 and CDR2: SGHRS and YFSETQ.

The V call is TRBV6-5, the J call TRBJ2-3, with 7 bases fitting TRBD2. From germline, CDR1 is MNHEY and CDR2 SVGAGI. Unmatched junction bases numbered 5, after V lost 2 bases and J lost 6 bases. The CDR3 is 14 residues long. This CDR3 is CASSYDLGGDTQYF. The DNA of the CDR3 is TGTGCCAGCAGTTACGACCTGGGGGGGGATACGCAGTATTTT.

This chain connects TRBV2 to TRBJ2-1, with TRBD2 matching over 7 bases. Trimming removed 10 bases from V and 6 bases from J; junction bases left unmatched: 12. Germline V gene data show CDR1 as SNHLY and CDR2 as FYNNEI. There are 14 residues in the CDR3. Here the CDR3 DNA reads TGTGCCAACGCGGGGGTGTCTCCATTCAATGAGCAGTTCTTC. Amino acid sequence: CANAGVSPFNEQFF.

V and J are TRBV5-6 and TRBJ1-1, with 7 bases that match TRBD1. The CDR3 is 17 residues long. V lost 7 bases, J lost 3 bases, and 18 bases stayed unmatched. The germline CDR1 and CDR2 sequences are SGHDT and YYEEEE. CDR3 coding DNA: TGTGCCAGCGTTTCCAGGGGGGCGATACTAAGGGACACTGAAGCTTTCTTT. This sequence encodes CASVSRGAILRDTEAFF.

This clone was seen once. This sequence joins TRBV25-1 and TRBJ1-6; TRBD1 might be the D (6 bases). Trimming took off 8 bases at V and 10 bases at J, with 18 bases between the two ends. Germline V CDR1 and CDR2: MGHDK, SYGVNS. The CDR3 covers 14 residues. The CDR3 is CASSWTAFESPLHF. In nucleotides, the CDR3 is TGTGCCAGCTCTTGGACAGCATTCGAATCACCCCTCCACTTT.

The CDR3 DNA sequence: TGTGCCAGCAGTGTTCAGGGGGCTAAGGATGGCTACACCTTC. Its translation: CASSVQGAKDGYTF. V usage is TRBV25-1 and J usage is TRBJ1-2, with TRBD1 matching over 8 bases. Germline V lookup: CDR1 MGHDK, CDR2 SYGVNS. J gave up 6 bases and V 4 bases, and 7 bases lay outside the gene matches. This CDR3 has 14 amino acids.

J is TRBJ2-5 and V is TRBV25-1, with 8 bases lining up with TRBD1. The CDR3 contains 15 residues. V shed 3 bases, J shed 1 base, and the junction held 4 bases outside the gene matches. CDR1 is MGHDK, CDR2 SYGVNS, per germline. The CDR3 DNA sequence: TGTGCCAGCAGTGATCCGGGACAGGCCCAAGAGACCCAGTACTTC. Translation: CASSDPGQAQETQYF. Complete variable domain (other parts from reference TRBV25-1 and TRBJ2-5): EADIYQTPRYLVIGTGKKITLECSQTMGHDKMYWYQQDPGMELHLIHYSYGVNSTEKGDLSSESTVSRIRTEHFPLTLESARPSHTSQYLCASSDPGQAQETQYFGPGTRLLVL.

The rearrangement uses TRBV7-7 and TRBJ2-3; 7 positions agree with TRBD1. Germline V CDR1 and CDR2: SSHAT, FNYEAQ (reference sequence). V shed 5 bases, J shed 2 bases, and the junction held 4 bases outside the gene matches. CDR3 length equals 14 residues. CDR3 region: CASSPGTDTDTQYF. The CDR3 region has the DNA TGTGCCAGCAGCCCCGGGACAGACACAGATACGCAGTATTTT.

V gene TRBV7-2 combines with J gene TRBJ2-4, with D possibly TRBD1 on 6 matching bases. This CDR3 contains 15 residues. Germline CDR1 and CDR2: SGHTA and FQGNSA. Trimming cost V 1 base and J 8 bases, with 15 bases left between them. The DNA for the CDR3 is TGTGCCAGCAGCTTAGTTTTCGCAGGGGAGCACATTCAGTACTTC. Translation gives CASSLVFAGEHIQYF.

The rearrangement links TRBV10-3 to TRBJ2-3; 10 nucleotides line up with TRBD2. V trimming: 0 bases; J trimming: 1 base; junction bases outside the gene matches: 1. The CDR3 has 16 amino acids. The germline V gene has CDR1 ENHRY and CDR2 SYGVKD. The CDR3 region is CAISESSGGRTDTQYF. The CDR3 DNA is TGTGCCATCAGTGAGTCTAGCGGGGGGCGCACAGATACGCAGTATTTT.

This clone was found a few times. V and J are TRBV12-5 and TRBJ2-7, with 11 bases that match TRBD1. The CDR3 contains 14 residues. V trimming: 6 bases; J trimming: 5 bases; junction bases outside the gene matches: 6. The V gene's germline CDR1 is LGHNT and CDR2 FRNRAP. CDR3 loop: CASGRDRGSDEQYF. The DNA for the CDR3 is TGTGCTAGTGGCCGGGACAGGGGGTCAGACGAGCAGTACTTC.

The rearrangement joins TRBV18 to TRBJ2-7; 7 bases line up with TRBD1. CDR3 length: 15 residues. After removal of 1 base from V and 5 bases from J, the junction contained 8 bases not matched to a gene. Germline-derived CDR1 and CDR2 are KGHSH and LQKENI. CDR3 DNA: TGTGCCAGCTCACCACGATACCAGGGGGACCACGAGCAGTACTTC. Its translation: CASSPRYQGDHEQYF.

The gene calls are TRBV5-6 and TRBJ2-5; the D gene is possibly TRBD1 (6 bases). CDR1 and CDR2 (germline): SGHDT, YYEEEE. Trimming took off 3 bases at V and 1 base at J, with 16 bases between the two ends. CDR3 size: 16 residues. CDR3 nucleotides: TGTGCCAGCAGCTGGATTGGGGGCACCTTCCAAGAGACCCAGTACTTC. Protein sequence: CASSWIGGTFQETQYF.

CDR3 protein: CAYQGSTEAFF. The CDR3 coding sequence is TGTGCCTATCAGGGGAGCACTGAAGCTTTCTTT. The chain is built from TRBV30 and TRBJ1-1, with D possibly matching TRBD1 (6 bases). V was trimmed by 7 bases and J by 4 bases, leaving 10 bases between them. CDR1 and CDR2 from the germline V gene are GTSNPN and SVGIG (reference sequence). There are 11 residues in the CDR3. Using reference TRBV30 and TRBJ1-1 for the parts outside the CDR3, the full variable domain is SQTIHQWPATLVQPVGSPLSLECTVEGTSNPNLYWYRQAAGRGLQLLFYSVGIGQISSEVPQNLSASRPQDRQFILSSKKLLLSDSGFYLCAYQGSTEAFFGQGTRLTVV.

V usage is TRBV4-2 and J usage is TRBJ1-1, with D maybe TRBD1 (5 bases). This CDR3 contains 12 residues. The germline V gene has CDR1 LGHNA and CDR2 YNFKEQ. V shed 1 base and J shed 8 bases, with 8 bases lying between them. CDR3 nucleotide sequence: TGTGCCAGCAGCCAAGTATCAGGGGAAGCTTTCTTT. Protein product: CASSQVSGEAFF.

The chain couples TRBV11-3 to TRBJ1-3; TRBD1 matches at 11 bases. Looked up from germline, CDR1 is SGHNT and CDR2 is YENEEA. The CDR3 extends over 16 amino acids. Germline trimming cut 5 bases from V and 6 bases from J; bases unmatched to any gene: 9. The CDR3 sequence is CASSPGQGAIENTIYF. Written as DNA, the CDR3 is TGTGCCAGCAGCCCAGGACAGGGGGCAATAGAAAACACCATATATTTT.

The chain is built from TRBV5-4 and TRBJ2-3; 7 bases align to TRBD1. The CDR3 is made up of 17 amino acids. The germline V gene has CDR1 SGHNT and CDR2 YYREEE (reference sequence). Trimming took 0 bases from V and 6 from J; bases not matched to a gene: 13. The DNA for the CDR3 is TGTGCCAGCAGCTTGGGTGCGACAGGGAAAGGGACGGATACGCAGTATTTT. Translated: CASSLGATGKGTDTQYF.

The V call is TRBV9, the J call TRBJ1-4, with 8 bases that match TRBD1. Trimming at V came to 2 bases and at J to 10 bases, leaving 10 bases not matched to a gene. CDR1 is SGDLS, CDR2 YYNGEE, per germline. The CDR3 loop spans 15 amino acids. The CDR3 is CASSVGTGADGKLFF. The CDR3 DNA reads TGTGCCAGCAGCGTGGGGACAGGAGCGGATGGAAAACTGTTTTTT.

The V call is TRBV4-1, the J call TRBJ2-7; D is perhaps TRBD1 (6 bases). This CDR3 comprises 14 residues. V lost 4 bases to trimming and J lost 4 bases, with 14 bases between them. Germline V gene sequence: CDR1 MGHRA, CDR2 YSYEKL. CDR3 loop: CASSPDIQGYEQYF. CDR3 in DNA: TGCGCCAGCAGCCCTGATATTCAGGGGTACGAGCAGTACTTC.

The rearrangement uses TRBV2 and TRBJ1-5; D remains unclear. Germline V gives CDR1 SNHLY, CDR2 FYNNEI. This CDR3 has 17 amino acids. V was cut by 8 bases and J by 4 bases, with 24 bases left in between. CDR3 amino acids: CASDREGWGGWNQPQHF. The CDR3 DNA is TGTGCCAGCGATAGGGAGGGCTGGGGAGGATGGAATCAGCCCCAGCATTTT.

This clone has more than one count but fewer than ten. The rearrangement uses TRBV7-8 and TRBJ1-4; 7 bases line up with TRBD1. The ends lost 4 bases at V and 8 bases at J; junction bases unmatched: 13. Germline V gene sequence: CDR1 SGHVS, CDR2 FQNEAQ. The CDR3 is made up of 16 amino acids. The CDR3 protein is CASSSRTGPVEEKLFF. CDR3 bases: TGTGCCAGCAGCTCCCGGACAGGACCTGTGGAGGAAAAACTGTTTTTT.

The rearrangement uses TRBV6-1 and TRBJ2-1; TRBD2 agrees at 7 bases. With V trimmed by 2 bases and J by 10 bases, 8 bases remained unmatched. Germline values: CDR1 MNHNS, CDR2 SASEGT. The CDR3 sequence is 14 residues long. CDR3 nucleotide sequence: TGTGCCAGCAGTGAATGGGGCGGGCGGGGGGAGCAGTTCTTC. Protein sequence: CASSEWGGRGEQFF.

CDR3 DNA: TGCGCCAGCAGCCAAGGGGTCGCAGGTGAGAACTATGGCTACACCTTC. Amino acids: CASSQGVAGENYGYTF. The chain links TRBV4-1 to TRBJ1-2; D gene uncertain. Per the germline V gene, CDR1 is MGHRA and CDR2 is YSYEKL. CDR3 length equals 16 residues. Trimming took 1 base from V and 2 from J, leaving 14 bases between them.

The rearrangement joins TRBV18 to TRBJ1-1, with 8 nucleotides matching TRBD1. J lost 1 base, V lost 6 bases, and 4 bases had no gene match. Germline V gives CDR1 KGHSH, CDR2 LQKENI. The CDR3 sequence is 14 residues long. The CDR3: CASSFGQGNTEAFF. The CDR3 nucleotides read TGTGCCAGCTCCTTTGGACAGGGGAACACTGAAGCTTTCTTT. Based on the CDR3 plus reference TRBV18 and TRBJ1-1, the full variable domain is NAGVMQNPRHLVRRRGQEARLRCSPMKGHSHVYWYRQLPEEGLKFMVYLQKENIIDESGMPKERFSAEFPKEGPSILRIQQVVRGDSAAYFCASSFGQGNTEAFFGQGTRLTVV.

The chain has TRBV6-5 and TRBJ2-7; TRBD1 matches at 9 bases. V lost 2 bases, J lost 5 bases, and 1 base stayed unmatched. The germline V gene has CDR1 MNHEY and CDR2 SVGAGI. The CDR3 extends over 13 amino acids. The CDR3 region is CASSYDRGNEQYF. In DNA form, the CDR3 reads TGTGCCAGCAGTTACGACAGGGGGAACGAGCAGTACTTC.

The chain carries TRBV7-2 and TRBJ2-7; D is undetermined. Trimming stripped 1 base from V and 3 bases from J, with 7 bases between. The CDR3 is 13 amino acids. Per germline, CDR1 SGHTA and CDR2 FQGNSA. Written as DNA, the CDR3 is TGTGCCAGCAGCTTAGACTACTTCTACGAGCAGTACTTC. Translation gives CASSLDYFYEQYF.

This chain joins TRBV28 and TRBJ2-1, with 9 bases aligning to TRBD2. CDR3 length: 18 amino acids. The germline V gene has CDR1 MDHEN and CDR2 SYDVKM. V was pared by 5 bases and J by 7 bases, with 18 bases of the junction left unmatched. In DNA, the CDR3 is TGTGCCAGCAGTCCCCCCAGCGGTCTAGCGGGATTGGGTAATGAGCAGTTCTTC. Its protein is CASSPPSGLAGLGNEQFF.

This chain connects TRBV28 to TRBJ2-7, with 7 positions matching TRBD1. The CDR3 totals 15 residues. V was pared by 4 bases and J by 2 bases, with 8 bases of the junction left unmatched. Per the germline V gene, CDR1 is MDHEN and CDR2 is SYDVKM. CDR3 amino acids: CASSSSPGTAYEQYF. The CDR3 nucleotides are TGTGCCAGCAGTTCATCCCCCGGGACAGCCTACGAGCAGTACTTC.

The rearrangement joins TRBV7-9 to TRBJ1-5; D is unresolved. Trimming pared 1 base from V and 6 bases from J, leaving 4 bases between. The CDR3 spans 12 residues. Germline V lookup: CDR1 SEHNR, CDR2 FQNEAQ (reference sequence). The CDR3 sequence is CASSLESQPQHF. The CDR3 bases are TGTGCCAGCAGCTTAGAGAGTCAGCCCCAGCATTTT.